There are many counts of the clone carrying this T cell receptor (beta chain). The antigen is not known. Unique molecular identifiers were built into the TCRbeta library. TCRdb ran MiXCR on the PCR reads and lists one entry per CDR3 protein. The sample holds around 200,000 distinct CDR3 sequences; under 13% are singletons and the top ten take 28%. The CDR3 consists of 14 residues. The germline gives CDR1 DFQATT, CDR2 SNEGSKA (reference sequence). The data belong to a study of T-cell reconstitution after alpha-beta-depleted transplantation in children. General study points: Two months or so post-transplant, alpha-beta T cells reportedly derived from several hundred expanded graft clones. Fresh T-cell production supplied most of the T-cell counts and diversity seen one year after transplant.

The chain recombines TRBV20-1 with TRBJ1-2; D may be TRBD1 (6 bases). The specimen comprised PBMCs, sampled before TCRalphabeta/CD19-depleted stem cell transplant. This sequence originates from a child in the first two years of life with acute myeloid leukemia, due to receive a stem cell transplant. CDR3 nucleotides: TGCAGCTGCGGTCGAGCAGGGGAACTCTATGGCTACACCTTC. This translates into CSCGRAGELYGYTF.